The clone carrying this TCR beta chain appeared many times. Its cognate antigen is unknown. This beta chain is off target for a library built for alpha chains, so its abundance means little. There are 15 residues in the CDR3. CDR1 LGHDT and CDR2 YNNKEL come from the germline V gene (reference sequence). V shed 3 bases, J shed 1 base, and the junction held 0 bases outside the gene matches. The data are from a study of spatial heterogeneity in lung cancer. Turning to the study itself: TCR transcript abundance in tumor regions was strongly correlated with the T cell module score obtained from matched bulk RNA-seq.

Broader study findings: Higher tumor mutation counts went along with higher counts of expanded intratumoral alpha and beta TCRs.

Specified time point: sample taken at primary tumor resection. TCRdb fed the 5' RACE reads into MiXCR, producing one record per CDR3 protein. The sample contains about 3,500 distinct CDR3 sequences, 14% to 15% of which appear only once. The receptor comes from a female donor with early-stage non-small cell lung cancer. Sequencing was performed on lung tumor tissue, taken at surgery. The gene calls are TRBV3-1 and TRBJ2-3, with 11 bases aligning to TRBD2. In DNA, the CDR3 is TGTGCCAGCAGCCAGACTAGCGGGGGCACAGATACGCAGTATTTT. Protein sequence: CASSQTSGGTDTQYF.